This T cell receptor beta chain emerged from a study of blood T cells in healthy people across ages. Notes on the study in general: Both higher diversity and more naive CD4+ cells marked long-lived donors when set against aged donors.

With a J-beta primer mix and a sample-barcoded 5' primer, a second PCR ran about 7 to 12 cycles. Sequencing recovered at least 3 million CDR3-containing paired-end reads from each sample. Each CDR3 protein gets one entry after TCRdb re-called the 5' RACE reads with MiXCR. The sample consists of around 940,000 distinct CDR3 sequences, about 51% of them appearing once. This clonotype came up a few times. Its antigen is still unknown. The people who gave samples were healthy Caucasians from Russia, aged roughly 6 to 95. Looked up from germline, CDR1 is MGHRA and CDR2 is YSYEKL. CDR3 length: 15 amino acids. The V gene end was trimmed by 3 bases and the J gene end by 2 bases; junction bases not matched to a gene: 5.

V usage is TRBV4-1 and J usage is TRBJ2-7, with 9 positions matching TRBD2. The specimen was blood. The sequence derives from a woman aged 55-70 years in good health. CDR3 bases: TGCGCCAGCAGCCAGCCGACTAGCGGTACCTACGAGCAGTACTTC. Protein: CASSQPTSGTYEQYF.